This TCR beta chain was found in a study of cytomegalovirus exposure and HLA in healthy donors. The CDR3 totals 17 residues. Deletions cut 4 bases from V and 0 bases from J, with 16 bases between. Germline V CDR1 and CDR2: SEHNR, FQNEAQ (reference sequence). Of note for this clone: The antigen is not known.

Both 60 Vbeta primers and 13 Jbeta primers went into the PCR. As originally analysed: Roughly 12 million shared chains were among approximately 87 million unique TCR beta chains counted in a later analysis. Clones were read by immunoSEQ multiplex PCR, and TCRdb kept only the in-frame ones, dropping some. V and J calls and clone size are given by that table; D and trimming were obtained from the DNA. In the table there are fewer than 150,000 clones, around 77% of which are singletons. Study-level findings and limits: Reports showed the classifier diagnosing cytomegalovirus status with high specificity and sensitivity.

The V call is TRBV7-9, the J call TRBJ2-1; D is possibly TRBD2 (5 bases). Sequencing was carried out using PBMCs. This sequence was found in a man between 45 and 60 years old in good health and CMV-seronegative. The CDR3 sequence: CASSWARASLSYNEQFF. The CDR3 nucleotides read TGTGCCAGCAGCTGGGCCCGGGCTAGCCTCTCCTACAATGAGCAGTTCTTC.